This T cell receptor beta chain was sequenced for a study of T cell responses to AZD1222 COVID-19 vaccine. In the study overall: Samples with a second dose at about 4 or about 12 weeks were pooled together.

The length of the CDR3 is 14 residues. Between the trimmed V and J ends, which lost 5 bases and 7 bases, there was a span of 17 bases. Germline lookup yields CDR1 MDHEN and CDR2 SYDVKM. Study findings and constraints: Only six AZD1222 recipients tested seropositive at baseline. The sample set comprised mostly white British donors with more females, and clonal diversity was possibly underestimated. CD4 TCRs associated with vaccination spanned spike, dominating at 160-218 and 743-854.

The repertoire was sequenced with immunoSEQ multiplex PCR; TCRdb's copy has only in-frame clones and lacks some. The table has roughly 100,000 clones, approximately 86% seen once. Worth noting for this clone: Its antigen is still unknown.

The V call is TRBV28, the J call TRBJ1-2; TRBD1 might be the D (5 bases). The TCR comes from an adult in good health. This specimen was peripheral blood, taken on day 0 of AZD1222 vaccination. The CDR3 is CASSPPGRGSGYTF. In DNA form, the CDR3 reads TGTGCCAGCAGTCCCCCGGGACGGGGGTCTGGCTACACCTTC.